Shown below are 21 T cell receptor beta chains from a single sample sequenced in a study of blood T cell repertoires in COVID-19. Libraries were prepared by immunoSEQ multiplex PCR; TCRdb keeps only in-frame clonotypes and omits some of them. Seen here are around 100,000 clones, 85% to 95% observed once, and the top ten hold 4.5% to 6%. Material for sequencing was peripheral blood. The receptors come from a man between 50 and 59 years old with active COVID-19.

The chain recombines TRBV5-4 with TRBJ1-1; perhaps TRBD1 as D (6 bases). Germline CDR1 reads SGHNT; CDR2 reads YYREEE (reference sequence). This CDR3 spans 16 amino acids. The V end was cut by 4 bases, the J end by 5 bases, with 21 bases between. The CDR3 loop is CASSKSGGGYRTEAFF. DNA for the CDR3: TGTGCCAGCAGCAAGAGCGGGGGCGGATATCGTACTGAAGCTTTCTTT.

The V and J genes are TRBV3-1 (or the pseudogene TRBV3-2) and TRBJ2-5, with 8 bases lining up with TRBD2. Germline V lookup: CDR1 LGHDT, CDR2 YNNKEL (reference sequence). Losses at the gene ends were 4 bases for V and 3 bases for J; bases not matched to a gene: 4. This CDR3 spans 14 amino acids. For the CDR3, the DNA is TGTGCCAGCAGCCCTATAGCGGGGAAAGAGACCCAGTACTTC. It is translated as CASSPIAGKETQYF.

As DNA, the CDR3 is TGCGCCAGTCCACAGGGGGTAATTATCGGGGAGCTGTTTTTT. Translated: CASPQGVIIGELFF. This sequence joins TRBV10-1 and TRBJ2-2; TRBD1 matches at 8 bases. The CDR3 runs 14 residues. Germline trimming cut 9 bases from V and 7 bases from J; bases unmatched to any gene: 10. Germline V gives CDR1 WNHNN, CDR2 SYGVQD (reference sequence).

CDR3 loop: CASRRESSSYEQYF. The CDR3 DNA is TGTGCCAGCAGGCGGGAGTCCTCTTCCTACGAGCAGTACTTC. This chain links TRBV5-4 with TRBJ2-7; TRBD2 matches at 7 bases. Germline CDR1 reads SGHNT; CDR2 reads YYREEE (reference sequence). V lost 5 bases, J lost 1 base, and 6 bases stayed unmatched. CDR3 size: 14 residues.

The V and J genes are TRBV2 and TRBJ2-1, with 9 bases fitting TRBD1. V lost 1 base and J lost 7; bases outside the gene matches: 2. CDR3 length equals 14 residues. CDR1 is SNHLY and CDR2 is FYNNEI in the germline V gene. CDR3 protein: CASSEGGTGNEQFF. The CDR3 DNA is TGTGCCAGCAGTGAAGGGGGGACAGGGAATGAGCAGTTCTTC.

The chain carries TRBV6-5 and TRBJ1-1, with 9 bases identical to TRBD1. CDR1 MNHEY and CDR2 SVGAGI come from the germline V gene. This CDR3 has 15 amino acids. The V gene end was trimmed by 9 bases and the J gene end by 4 bases; junction bases not matched to a gene: 12. CDR3 loop: CASRGTGSRATEAFF. The CDR3 DNA sequence: TGTGCCAGTAGGGGGACAGGGAGTCGAGCCACTGAAGCTTTCTTT.

This chain links TRBV19 with TRBJ1-1, with TRBD1 identical over 7 bases. Losses at the gene ends were 5 bases for V and 5 bases for J; bases not matched to a gene: 5. CDR3 size: 13 residues. The germline gives CDR1 LNHDA, CDR2 SQIVND (reference sequence). Here the CDR3 DNA reads TGTGCCAGTAGTTCCCAGACAGGGACTGAAGCTTTCTTT. Translating it yields CASSSQTGTEAFF.

A single count supports this clone. This sequence joins TRBV19 and TRBJ1-2; maybe TRBD1 (6 bases). The ends were cut back, 9 bases at V and 2 bases at J, with 10 bases in the middle. This CDR3 region has 12 residues. Germline values: CDR1 LNHDA, CDR2 SQIVND (reference sequence). The CDR3: CASGTPNYGYTF. The CDR3 coding sequence is TGTGCCAGCGGGACACCAAACTATGGCTACACCTTC.

V usage is TRBV11-1 and J usage is TRBJ2-7; 7 bases are shared with TRBD2. The CDR3 extends over 15 amino acids. After removal of 4 bases from V and 4 bases from J, the junction contained 10 bases not matched to a gene. Germline CDR1 SGHAT, CDR2 FQDESV (reference sequence). CDR3 sequence reads: CASSSQRDFHYEQYF. CDR3 nucleotides: TGTGCCAGCAGCTCCCAGCGGGACTTTCATTACGAGCAGTACTTC.

The rearrangement links TRBV7-2 to TRBJ2-3; 12 bases agree with TRBD2. Germline-derived CDR1 and CDR2 are SGHTA and FQGNSA. The CDR3 extends over 16 amino acids. Trimming cost V 1 base and J 6 bases; bases outside gene matches: 5. The CDR3, as DNA: TGTGCCAGCAGCTTAGGACTAGCGGGAGTCGGGGATACGCAGTATTTT. As protein: CASSLGLAGVGDTQYF.

This clone showed up just once. The V gene is TRBV27, the J gene TRBJ1-4; D remains ambiguous. Trimming stripped 5 bases from V and 3 bases from J, with 7 bases between. Looked up from germline, CDR1 is MNHEY and CDR2 is SMNVEV (reference sequence). This CDR3 has 13 amino acids. CDR3 amino acids: CASSTKSNEKLFF. As DNA, the CDR3 is TGTGCCAGCAGTACTAAATCTAATGAAAAACTGTTTTTT.

This clone is a singleton in its sample. V and J are TRBV28 and TRBJ1-5, with 8 bases lining up with TRBD1. Trimming took 4 bases from V and 3 from J; bases not matched to a gene: 5. Germline lookup yields CDR1 MDHEN and CDR2 SYDVKM. This CDR3 is 15 amino acids long. For the CDR3, the DNA is TGTGCCAGCAGTTCCCCCCAGGGGGCCAATCAGCCCCAGCATTTT. Amino acids: CASSSPQGANQPQHF.

This clone has only a few counts. CDR3: CASSPTGTRNEQFF. CDR3 bases: TGTGCCAGCTCACCTACCGGGACTAGAAATGAGCAGTTCTTC. The chain carries TRBV18 and TRBJ2-1; TRBD2 agrees at 8 bases. The CDR3 runs to 14 residues. Germline assignment: CDR1 KGHSH and CDR2 LQKENI. Trimming cost V 3 bases and J 7 bases; bases outside gene matches: 5. The whole variable domain, filled in from reference TRBV18 and TRBJ2-1, reads NAGVMQNPRHLVRRRGQEARLRCSPMKGHSHVYWYRQLPEEGLKFMVYLQKENIIDESGMPKERFSAEFPKEGPSILRIQQVVRGDSAAYFCASSPTGTRNEQFFGPGTRLTVL.

The J gene is TRBJ1-1, the V gene TRBV18; no clear D gene. Germline V gives CDR1 KGHSH, CDR2 LQKENI. The CDR3 is 13 amino acids. The V end was cut by 5 bases, the J end by 4 bases, with 11 bases between. CDR3: CASSKDGVTEAFF. The CDR3 region has the DNA TGTGCCAGCTCAAAAGACGGAGTCACTGAAGCTTTCTTT.

V is TRBV27 and J is TRBJ2-3; possibly TRBD2 for D (6 bases). This CDR3 comprises 13 residues. Trimming pared 7 bases from V and 3 bases from J, leaving 11 bases between. Per the germline V gene, CDR1 is MNHEY and CDR2 is SMNVEV (reference sequence). The CDR3 sequence is CASTNGGTDTQYF. CDR3 coding DNA: TGTGCCAGCACCAACGGAGGGACAGATACGCAGTATTTT.

The chain is built from TRBV6-6 and TRBJ2-1, with 7 bases identical to TRBD2. J was trimmed by 4 bases and V by 5 bases; bases with no gene match: 14. Germline CDR1 MNHNY, CDR2 SVGAGI (reference sequence). The CDR3 contains 17 residues. As DNA, the CDR3 is TGTGCCAGCAGTCCCCGTTTCGCGGGAGACGGGTACAATGAGCAGTTCTTC. It encodes CASSPRFAGDGYNEQFF.

The V gene is TRBV11-2, the J gene TRBJ2-1, with TRBD1 identical over 7 bases. The CDR3 is 14 amino acids. Germline V gene lookup returns CDR1 SGHAT and CDR2 FQNNGV. With V trimmed by 5 bases and J by 0 bases, 1 base remained unmatched. The CDR3 DNA reads as TGTGCCAGCAGCCCAGGGGGCTCCTACAATGAGCAGTTCTTC. It codes for CASSPGGSYNEQFF. Together with reference TRBV11-2 and TRBJ2-1, the CDR3 gives the full variable domain: EAGVAQSPRYKIIEKRQSVAFWCNPISGHATLYWYQQILGQGPKLLIQFQNNGVVDDSQLPKDRFSAERLKGVDSTLKIQPAKLEDSAVYLCASSPGGSYNEQFFGPGTRLTVL.

The V gene is TRBV28, the J gene TRBJ1-4, with 7 nucleotides matching TRBD1. Germline loops: CDR1 MDHEN, CDR2 SYDVKM. V was pared by 8 bases and J by 6 bases, with 9 bases of the junction left unmatched. The CDR3 has 14 residues. The CDR3 here is CASHPTGDDEKLFF. For the CDR3, the DNA is TGTGCCAGCCACCCTACAGGGGACGATGAAAAACTGTTTTTT.

Worth noting for this clone: The germline gene is not matched at one end of the junction; a read error may be the cause. V usage is TRBV30 and J usage is TRBJ2-1; TRBD2 matches at 9 bases. Germline values: CDR1 GTSNPN, CDR2 SVGIG (reference sequence). This CDR3 is built from 14 residues. DNA of the CDR3: TGTGCCTGGAGTACTAGCGGGTCCTTCAATGAGCAGTTCTTC. Its translation: CAWSTSGSFNEQFF.

This clone has only one observation. V and J are TRBV6-5 and TRBJ2-7, with 9 bases identical to TRBD1. The CDR3 consists of 14 residues. The V segment lost 7 bases and the J segment 4 bases; nucleotides outside the gene matches: 8. Germline CDR1 is MNHEY and CDR2 is SVGAGI. CDR3: CASTLRDRAYEQYF. In DNA, the CDR3 is TGTGCCAGCACCCTCCGGGACAGGGCTTACGAGCAGTACTTC.

The V call is TRBV18, the J call TRBJ2-2, with no clear D. In germline, CDR1 is KGHSH, CDR2 LQKENI. V gave up 8 bases and J gave up 1 base, with 5 bases separating them. This CDR3 is 12 amino acids long. The CDR3, as DNA: TGTGCCAGCCTCAGGAACACCGGGGAGCTGTTTTTT. Translating gives CASLRNTGELFF.